Presented here are 28 T cell receptor beta chains from one specimen sequenced in a study of radiotherapy plus CTLA-4 blockade in lung cancer. Profiling relied on immunoSEQ multiplex PCR, and the TCRdb table lists in-frame clones only, not all of them. Of approximately 40,000 clones in the sample, about 73% were seen once. The sequencing here drew on peripheral blood, taken from a patient treated with radiotherapy plus ipilimumab. These receptors were obtained from a human donor with non-small cell lung cancer who had stable disease on radiotherapy plus ipilimumab.

A single count supports this clone. The chain joins TRBV27 to TRBJ1-1; no firm D call. This CDR3 is 15 amino acids long. The V gene's germline CDR1 is MNHEY and CDR2 SMNVEV (reference sequence). V lost 6 bases to trimming and J lost 0 bases, with 14 bases between them. The CDR3 loop is CASRLGRQVNTEAFF. CDR3 in DNA: TGTGCCAGCAGACTGGGGAGACAAGTGAACACTGAAGCTTTCTTT.

This chain connects TRBV2 to TRBJ1-3; D gene uncertain. The V and J ends lost 8 bases and 4 bases respectively, with 9 bases between them. Germline CDR1 is SNHLY and CDR2 is FYNNEI. The CDR3 has 12 amino acids. DNA for the CDR3: TGTGCCAGCTCCGGTGCAGGAAACACCATATATTTT. Translating gives CASSGAGNTIYF.

The chain is built from TRBV7-2 and TRBJ1-5; tentatively, D is TRBD1 (6 bases). This CDR3 is 15 amino acids long. Germline CDR1 and CDR2: SGHTA and FQGNSA. The V end lost 2 bases, the J end lost 2 bases, and 10 bases lay between the germline ends. The CDR3 region has the DNA TGTGCCAGCAGCTTACAGGGGAATGGCAATCAGCCCCAGCATTTT. It codes for CASSLQGNGNQPQHF.

To note about this clone: Other DNA sequences in this sample translate to the same CDR3. V usage is TRBV6-1 and J usage is TRBJ1-3; TRBD1 might be the D (5 bases). The CDR3 runs 14 residues. Trimming left V 2 bases short and J 2 bases short, with 7 bases between. In germline, CDR1 is MNHNS, CDR2 SASEGT. This CDR3 reads CASSERGPGNTIYF. The CDR3 DNA follows: TGTGCCAGCAGTGAAAGGGGTCCTGGAAACACCATATATTTT.

The chain carries TRBV7-7 and TRBJ1-1; D remains ambiguous. Germline V gives CDR1 SSHAT, CDR2 FNYEAQ (reference sequence). Deletions cut 5 bases from V and 2 bases from J, with 6 bases between. The CDR3 is 12 amino acids. DNA of the CDR3: TGTGCCAGCAGCCCCCCCAACACTGAAGCTTTCTTT. It encodes CASSPPNTEAFF.

The CDR3 DNA is TGCGCCAGCAGACTCTCTAAGGGACAGGGCACTGAAGCTTTCTTT. Translating it yields CASRLSKGQGTEAFF. The chain carries TRBV4-1 and TRBJ1-1, with 9 bases fitting TRBD1. Germline V CDR1 and CDR2: MGHRA, YSYEKL. CDR3 length: 15 amino acids. The ends lost 6 bases at V and 4 bases at J; junction bases unmatched: 9.

V gene TRBV19 combines with J gene TRBJ1-5; D gene unclear. The CDR3 runs 15 residues. Per germline, CDR1 LNHDA and CDR2 SQIVND (reference sequence). V shed 5 bases and J shed 0 bases, with 11 bases lying between them. Here the CDR3 reads CASSPTAYSNQPQHF. The CDR3 DNA sequence: TGTGCCAGTAGTCCTACAGCTTATAGCAATCAGCCCCAGCATTTT.

V and J are TRBV19 and TRBJ1-5; 7 bases fit TRBD1. Trimming took 7 bases from V and 6 from J; bases not matched to a gene: 15. The CDR3 is 16 residues long. Germline values: CDR1 LNHDA, CDR2 SQIVND (reference sequence). The CDR3 loop reads CASTTPLIGGSQPQHF. For the CDR3, the DNA is TGTGCCAGTACCACCCCCCTAATAGGGGGCAGTCAGCCCCAGCATTTT. The variable domain in full, completed from reference TRBV19 and TRBJ1-5, reads DGGITQSPKYLFRKEGQNVTLSCEQNLNHDAMYWYRQDPGQGLRLIYYSQIVNDFQKGDIAEGYSVSREKKESFPLTVTSAQKNPTAFYLCASTTPLIGGSQPQHFGDGTRLSIL.

The chain joins TRBV7-2 to TRBJ1-5, with no clear D. Germline V CDR1 and CDR2: SGHTA, FQGNSA. The CDR3 loop spans 17 amino acids. V shed 2 bases and J shed 1 base, with 15 bases lying between them. CDR3 loop: CASSLRQRLWSNQPQHF. The CDR3 DNA reads TGTGCCAGCAGCTTACGACAACGGCTCTGGAGCAATCAGCCCCAGCATTTT.

The genes are TRBV18 and TRBJ1-5; D is ambiguous. With 2 bases removed from V and 4 bases from J, the gap between germline ends came to 12 bases. CDR3 length: 15 amino acids. In germline, CDR1 is KGHSH, CDR2 LQKENI. This chain's CDR3 is CASSPTDGRNQPQHF. CDR3 bases: TGTGCCAGCTCACCAACGGACGGGCGGAATCAGCCCCAGCATTTT.

The rearrangement uses TRBV4-1 and TRBJ1-4; weak D call: TRBD1 (6 bases). Germline values: CDR1 MGHRA, CDR2 YSYEKL. CDR3 size: 16 residues. V was pared by 4 bases and J by 3 bases, with 15 bases between. The CDR3 loop reads CASSRFDQGSNEKLFF. The CDR3 nucleotides are TGCGCCAGCAGCCGATTCGACCAGGGGTCTAATGAAAAACTGTTTTTT.

The V gene is TRBV19, the J gene TRBJ2-2; TRBD1 might be the D (6 bases). V was pared by 3 bases and J by 4 bases, with 12 bases between. The CDR3 is 15 residues long. Germline V gene lookup returns CDR1 LNHDA and CDR2 SQIVND (reference sequence). The CDR3 DNA is TGTGCCAGTAGTATGCAGGGGTCGTCCACCGGGGAGCTGTTTTTT. Amino acids: CASSMQGSSTGELFF.

The genes are TRBV6-1 and TRBJ1-5; D is ambiguous. The CDR3 is 16 amino acids. Germline V gene data show CDR1 as MNHNS and CDR2 as SASEGT. Trimming took 2 bases from V and 3 from J, leaving 14 bases between them. CDR3: CASSESTQNINQPQHF. CDR3 coding DNA: TGTGCCAGCAGTGAATCCACGCAGAACATCAATCAGCCCCAGCATTTT.

There are a few counts of this clone. The rearrangement uses TRBV28 and TRBJ1-2; D call uncertain. V was pared by 2 bases and J by 5 bases, with 9 bases between. CDR1 MDHEN and CDR2 SYDVKM come from the germline V gene. The length of the CDR3 is 13 residues. Here the CDR3 DNA reads TGTGCCAGCAGTTTAGGCCCCCGTTATGGCTACACCTTC. Its protein product is CASSLGPRYGYTF.

This rearrangement joins TRBV27 to TRBJ2-2; no clear D. With 2 bases removed from V and 5 bases from J, the gap between germline ends came to 9 bases. Germline loops: CDR1 MNHEY, CDR2 SMNVEV (reference sequence). The CDR3 is made up of 14 amino acids. CDR3 amino acids: CASSLPGRTGELFF. CDR3 bases: TGTGCCAGCAGTTTACCGGGCAGGACCGGGGAGCTGTTTTTT.

The chain is built from TRBV29-1 and TRBJ2-3, with D perhaps TRBD2 (6 bases). This CDR3 is built from 15 residues. Germline loops: CDR1 SQVTM, CDR2 ANQGSEA. V lost 3 bases, J lost 2 bases, and 15 bases lay in between. The CDR3 nucleotides read TGCAGCGTTGACCCCCAGGGACTTTTCACAGATACGCAGTATTTT. Protein sequence: CSVDPQGLFTDTQYF.

The chain links TRBV7-6 to TRBJ2-1, with TRBD1 matching over 10 bases. CDR1 and CDR2 (germline): SGHVS, FNYEAQ. CDR3 length: 14 amino acids. The V gene end was trimmed by 5 bases and the J gene end by 7 bases; junction bases not matched to a gene: 5. Here the CDR3 reads CASSLDRGRNEQFF. CDR3 sequence (DNA): TGTGCCAGCAGCCTAGACAGGGGGCGGAATGAGCAGTTCTTC. The full variable domain, completed using reference TRBV7-6 and TRBJ2-1, is GAGVSQSPRYKVTKRGQDVALRCDPISGHVSLYWYRQALGQGPEFLTYFNYEAQQDKSGLPNDRFSAERPEGSISTLTIQRTEQRDSAMYRCASSLDRGRNEQFFGPGTRLTVL.

This clone was picked up one time. One end of the junction does not line up with germline, which may come from a read error. The chain uses TRBV20-1 and TRBJ1-2; maybe TRBD1 (5 bases). This CDR3 region has 11 residues. Germline-derived CDR1 and CDR2 are DFQATT and SNEGSKA (reference sequence). The CDR3 loop reads CCASRVGGYTF. The CDR3 nucleotides read TGCTGTGCTAGTAGGGTGGGGGGTTACACCTTC.

This chain connects TRBV6-1 to TRBJ1-4; D is ambiguous. The CDR3 has 13 residues. Germline lookup yields CDR1 MNHNS and CDR2 SASEGT. Trimming took 3 bases from V and 6 from J, leaving 8 bases between them. The CDR3 coding sequence is TGTGCCAGCAGTGATCACGAGGATGAAAAACTGTTTTTT. Protein: CASSDHEDEKLFF.

On this clone: The same CDR3 arises from other DNA sequences in this sample as well. The chain uses TRBV5-1 and TRBJ2-3; TRBD2 aligns across 7 bases. Germline CDR1 and CDR2: SGHRS and YFSETQ. V lost 6 bases to trimming and J lost 3 bases; unmatched junction nucleotides: 7. The CDR3 totals 14 residues. The CDR3 spells CASTNSGQTDTQYF. The CDR3 bases are TGCGCCAGCACCAATAGCGGGCAAACAGATACGCAGTATTTT.

The chain recombines TRBV2 with TRBJ1-1; TRBD1 agrees at 9 bases. The V and J ends lost 7 bases and 3 bases, in that order; junction bases with no gene match: 3. The CDR3 loop spans 13 amino acids. Germline V lookup: CDR1 SNHLY, CDR2 FYNNEI. CDR3 amino acids: CASTGQGHTEAFF. The CDR3 DNA reads TGTGCCAGCACGGGACAGGGACACACTGAAGCTTTCTTT.

V is TRBV7-9 and J is TRBJ1-4, with D possibly being TRBD1 (6 bases). The CDR3 consists of 16 residues. V shed 1 base and J shed 7 bases, with 16 bases lying between them. The germline V gene encodes CDR1 SEHNR and CDR2 FQNEAQ (reference sequence). The CDR3 spells CASSLVLARGGEKLFF. In DNA, the CDR3 is TGTGCCAGCAGCTTAGTTTTGGCCAGGGGAGGTGAAAAACTGTTTTTT.

The V and J genes are TRBV6-1 and TRBJ2-7, with D tentatively TRBD1 or TRBD2 (5 bases each). The CDR3 length is 14 residues. The V and J ends lost 2 bases and 1 base respectively, with 9 bases between them. CDR1 is MNHNS and CDR2 is SASEGT in the germline V gene. The CDR3 loop reads CASSERDGSYEQYF. For the CDR3, the DNA is TGTGCCAGCAGTGAAAGGGACGGATCCTACGAGCAGTACTTC.

CDR3 bases: TGTGCCAGCAGCTCAGGGGTGAACACTGAAGCTTTCTTT. Protein product: CASSSGVNTEAFF. The rearrangement joins TRBV7-2 to TRBJ1-1; tentatively, D is TRBD1 (6 bases). The CDR3 is 13 amino acids. Per the germline V gene, CDR1 is SGHTA and CDR2 is FQGNSA. Deletions cut 4 bases from V and 0 bases from J, with 6 bases between.

This clone has only a few counts. The rearrangement uses TRBV6-5 and TRBJ1-3; D is unresolved. Germline loops: CDR1 MNHEY, CDR2 SVGAGI. With 2 bases removed from V and 0 bases from J, the gap between germline ends came to 5 bases. The CDR3 totals 14 residues. CDR3 protein: CASSYDGSGNTIYF. The DNA of the CDR3 is TGTGCCAGCAGTTACGACGGCTCTGGAAACACCATATATTTT.

This clone is judged medium-sized (0.01 to 0.1%). V and J are TRBV6-1 and TRBJ1-5; D not resolved. V was pared by 6 bases and J by 0 bases, with 12 bases between. CDR1 is MNHNS, CDR2 SASEGT, per germline. The CDR3 contains 15 residues. The CDR3 region has the DNA TGTGCCAGCAGGGAACAGCTATATAGCAATCAGCCCCAGCATTTT. Protein sequence: CASREQLYSNQPQHF.

In its sample, this clone was seen a few times. CDR3 nucleotides: TGTGCCAGCAGTGAAATTCCGGTGAACACTGAAGCTTTCTTT. This sequence encodes CASSEIPVNTEAFF. This sequence joins TRBV6-1 and TRBJ1-1; D remains ambiguous. The CDR3 contains 14 residues. Germline lookup yields CDR1 MNHNS and CDR2 SASEGT. V was pared by 2 bases and J by 0 bases, with 7 bases between.

This chain links TRBV5-1 with TRBJ1-2; 11 nucleotides align to TRBD1. The CDR3 has 14 amino acids. Unmatched junction bases numbered 4, after V lost 5 bases and J lost 4 bases. Germline V CDR1 and CDR2: SGHRS, YFSETQ. Here the CDR3 DNA reads TGCGCCAGCAGTTCCGGGACAGGGGGCTATGGCTACACCTTC. Residues: CASSSGTGGYGYTF. The full variable domain, rest sourced from reference TRBV5-1 and TRBJ1-2, is KAGVTQTPRYLIKTRGQQVTLSCSPISGHRSVSWYQQTPGQGLQFLFEYFSETQRNKGNFPGRFSGRQFSNSRSEMNVSTLELGDSALYLCASSSGTGGYGYTFGSGTRLTVV.